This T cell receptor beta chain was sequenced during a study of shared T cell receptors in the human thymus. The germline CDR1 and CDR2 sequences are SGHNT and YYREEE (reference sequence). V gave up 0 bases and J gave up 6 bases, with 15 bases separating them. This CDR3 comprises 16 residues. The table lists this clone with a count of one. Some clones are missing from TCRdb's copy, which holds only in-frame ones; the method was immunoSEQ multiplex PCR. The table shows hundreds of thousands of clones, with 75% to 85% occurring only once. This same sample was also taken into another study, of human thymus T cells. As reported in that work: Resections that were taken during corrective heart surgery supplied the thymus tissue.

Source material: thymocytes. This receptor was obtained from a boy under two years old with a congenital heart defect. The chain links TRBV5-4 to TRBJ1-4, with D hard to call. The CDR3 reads CASSLAPRSDYEKLFF. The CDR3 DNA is TGTGCCAGCAGCTTGGCTCCGCGGTCAGATTATGAAAAACTGTTTTTT.